The clone carrying this T cell receptor beta chain was seen a handful of times. Treatment reported: oral pan-JAK inhibitor, 5-10 mg twice daily. This entry belongs to a study of CD8+ T cells in alopecia areata. Sequencing templates came from extracted RNA that was reverse transcribed into cDNA. Measured with immunoSEQ multiplex PCR; TCRdb has only the in-frame clones, and not every one. The repertoire holds fewer than 250,000 clones, with approximately 40% as singletons. This CDR3 has 11 amino acids. The germline V gene has CDR1 DFQATT and CDR2 SNEGSKA (reference sequence). The rearrangement joins TRBV20-1 to TRBJ2-7; D remains unclear. The clonotype originates from a human donor with alopecia areata. The input for sequencing was CD4+ T cells sorted from blood, taken at roughly week 36, from a patient treated with tofacitinib. This CDR3 reads CSILEPGEQYF. For the CDR3, the DNA is TGCAGCATTCTAGAGCCCGGGGAGCAGTACTTC.